The rows below give T cell receptor beta chains drawn from one sample of a study of T-cell reconstitution after alpha-beta-depleted transplantation in children. Each CDR3 protein is one row after TCRdb ran MiXCR on the PCR reads. The sample consists of 250,000 to 300,000 distinct CDR3 sequences, around 9.6% of them appearing once. Specimen: PBMCs from the stem cell graft donor, collected from the stem cell graft. These receptors were obtained from a human donor who donated a stem cell graft to a child with SCID. CDR3s include the opening cysteine and the closing phenylalanine or tryptophan. A D gene is named only where the DNA matches it firmly. Some rows have no size entry. The others give once, few or many, or a class for an expanded clone.

TGTGCCAGCAGCGCCGGGACGACAGGGGCCAACGTCCTGACTTTC,CASSAGTTGANVLTF,TRBV11-1,TRBJ2-6,-,few
TGCAGTGCTAGAGATCCGGGACAGTTTTACGAGCAGTACTTC,CSARDPGQFYEQYF,TRBV20-1,TRBJ2-7,TRBD1,few
TGCGCCAGCAGCTCGCGAGGAAGGGCGGACACCGGGGAGCTGTTTTTT,CASSSRGRADTGELFF,TRBV4-1,TRBJ2-2,-,few
TGCAGTGCTAGTTCGCCCGGGACAGGGGGCAATCAGCCCCAGCATTTT,CSASSPGTGGNQPQHF,TRBV20-1,TRBJ1-5,TRBD1,few
TGTGCCAGCAGCCCGACTAGCGGGGGGGCCGTCAATGAGCAGTTCTTC,CASSPTSGGAVNEQFF,TRBV4-2,TRBJ2-1,TRBD2,few
TGTGCCAGCAGTTTAAGGCCTGGGGAGACCCAGTACTTC,CASSLRPGETQYF,TRBV12-3/TRBV12-4,TRBJ2-5,-,many
TGTGCCAGCAGCTCCCTGGTGGGGAGTCAAGAGACCCAGTACTTC,CASSSLVGSQETQYF,TRBV7-9,TRBJ2-5,-,few
TGTGCCAGCAGCAAGCAGGGCAATCAGCCCCAGCATTTT,CASSKQGNQPQHF,TRBV7-8,TRBJ1-5,-,-
TGTGCCAGCAGCCAGGGGGCAGCAACTAATGAAAAACTGTTTTTT,CASSQGAATNEKLFF,TRBV11-1,TRBJ1-4,TRBD1,-
TGTGCCAGCAGCTTATCAGGGGGCAGGATATCTTCCTACGAGCAGTACTTC,CASSLSGGRISSYEQYF,TRBV7-9,TRBJ2-7,TRBD1,-
TGCAGCGTTGAAGATACGGGGGCGGGAGGCTACACCTTC,CSVEDTGAGGYTF,TRBV29-1,TRBJ1-2,-,-
TGCGCCAGCAGCTTTATACCAGGGGGGACCACAGATACGCAGTATTTT,CASSFIPGGTTDTQYF,TRBV5-1,TRBJ2-3,-,few
TGCGCCAGCAGCCAAGGGGGACAGGCCCCCTCCTACGAGCAGTACTTC,CASSQGGQAPSYEQYF,TRBV4-1,TRBJ2-7,TRBD1,-
TGTGCCAGCAGCTTTACAGGGGCCACTGAAGCTTTCTTT,CASSFTGATEAFF,TRBV5-4,TRBJ1-1,TRBD1,few
TGTGCCAGCAGCTTGGAGGGGGGGTTCTTC,CASSLEGGFF,TRBV5-5,TRBJ2-1,-,-